The 9 T cell receptor beta chains presented below share a single source sample, sequenced in a study of Graves' ophthalmopathy and Graves' hyperthyroidism. Researchers took RNA transcripts and amplified TCR beta CDR3 regions from them. The first round was an RT-PCR with HTBI primers, and the second round was a multiplex PCR. TCRdb reprocessed the multiplex PCR reads with MiXCR, giving one entry per CDR3 protein. In the table there are a few hundred thousand distinct CDR3 sequences, roughly 16% of which are singletons. The sample taken for sequencing was peripheral blood. The receptor set was obtained from an adult man with Graves' ophthalmopathy.

The table lists this clonotype with many counts. This clone may be a read error of a much larger clone one base away. The V and J genes are TRBV7-3 and TRBJ1-1; D unresolved. CDR1 SGHTA and CDR2 FQGTGA come from the germline V gene. The CDR3 spans 13 residues. In DNA, the CDR3 is TGTGCCAGCGGCTTAATGGTCAACACTGAAGCTTTCTTT. Translating it yields CASGLMVNTEAFF. Based on the CDR3 plus reference TRBV7-3 and TRBJ1-1, the full variable domain is GAGVSQTPSNKVTEKGKYVELRCDPISGHTALYWYRQSLGQGPEFLIYFQGTGAADDSGLPNDRFFAVRPEGSVSTLKIQRTERGDSAVYLCASGLMVNTEAFFGQGTRLTVV.

This clonotype occurred many times. The chain is built from TRBV12-3 or TRBV12-4 and TRBJ2-7; D unresolved. This CDR3 region has 14 residues. Trimming took 4 bases from V and 0 from J, leaving 10 bases between them. Here the CDR3 reads CASSSPPGSYEQYF. In DNA, the CDR3 is TGTGCCAGCAGTTCCCCCCCGGGCTCCTACGAGCAGTACTTC.

The chain couples TRBV7-2 to TRBJ2-7, with D hard to call. CDR3 length: 14 amino acids. Trimming took 4 bases from V and 2 from J, leaving 12 bases between them. Germline V gene sequence: CDR1 SGHTA, CDR2 FQGNSA. CDR3 region: CASSSPQPAYEQYF. The CDR3 DNA reads as TGTGCCAGCAGCTCCCCACAACCCGCCTACGAGCAGTACTTC. Full variable domain (missing parts from reference TRBV7-2 and TRBJ2-7): GAGVSQSPSNKVTEKGKDVELRCDPISGHTALYWYRQSLGQGLEFLIYFQGNSAPDKSGLPSDRFSAERTGGSVSTLTIQRTQQEDSAVYLCASSSPQPAYEQYFGPGTRLTVT.

The sample holds many counts of this clonotype. This chain joins TRBV28 and TRBJ2-5; D might be TRBD2 (7 bases). Looked up from germline, CDR1 is MDHEN and CDR2 is SYDVKM. V gave up 6 bases and J gave up 5 bases, with 22 bases separating them. The CDR3 is 16 residues long. The CDR3 loop is CASSPTRGGFGETQYF. As DNA, the CDR3 is TGTGCCAGCAGCCCGACAAGGGGGGGGTTTGGGGAGACCCAGTACTTC.

This clonotype was picked up many times. This chain joins TRBV7-2 and TRBJ2-7, with D tentatively TRBD1 (5 bases). Germline V gene data show CDR1 as SGHTA and CDR2 as FQGNSA. There are 13 residues in the CDR3. With 5 bases removed from V and 5 bases from J, the gap between germline ends came to 13 bases. The CDR3 spells CASSAGSFDEQYF. As DNA, the CDR3 is TGTGCCAGCAGCGCAGGGTCTTTCGACGAGCAGTACTTC.

The genes are TRBV27 and TRBJ2-5; 9 positions match TRBD2. The CDR3 is made up of 15 amino acids. The germline CDR1 and CDR2 sequences are MNHEY and SMNVEV (reference sequence). The trim removed 0 bases at V and 5 bases at J, leaving 4 bases unmatched. CDR3 DNA sequence: TGTGCCAGCAGTTTATCGCTAGCGGGAAGGGAGACCCAGTACTTC. The encoded protein is CASSLSLAGRETQYF.

This clonotype was counted a few times. A much larger clone sits a single nucleotide away, making a read error possible. The chain uses TRBV10-3 and TRBJ1-5; no clear D. This CDR3 spans 12 amino acids. Germline V gene lookup returns CDR1 ENHRY and CDR2 SYGVKD. This chain's CDR3 is CVIGRDNQPQHF. The CDR3 nucleotides read TGTGTCATCGGACGAGACAATCAGCCCCAGCATTTT.

This clonotype has more than one count but fewer than ten. A clone one base away is much larger, so this may be a read error. The V call is TRBV5-4, the J call TRBJ1-2, with unresolved D. This CDR3 has 12 amino acids. V lost 4 bases and J 8 bases, leaving 12 bases between the germline ends. Germline CDR1 is SGHNT and CDR2 is YYREEE (reference sequence). The chain's CDR3 is CASSASSRGYTF. CDR3 nucleotide sequence: TGTGCCAGCAGCGCTTCTTCGCGAGGCTACACCTTC.

With regard to this clonotype: Possible read error: a much larger clone is one base away. This chain uses TRBV20-1 with TRBJ1-2; tentatively, D is TRBD1 (5 bases). This CDR3 spans 13 amino acids. V was cut by 1 base and J by 5 bases, with 11 bases left in between. Germline V gene data show CDR1 as DFQATT and CDR2 as SNEGSKA (reference sequence). The CDR3 here is CSARGGIRYGYTF. Written as DNA, the CDR3 is TGCAGTGCTAGAGGGGGGATCCGATATGGCTACACCTTC.